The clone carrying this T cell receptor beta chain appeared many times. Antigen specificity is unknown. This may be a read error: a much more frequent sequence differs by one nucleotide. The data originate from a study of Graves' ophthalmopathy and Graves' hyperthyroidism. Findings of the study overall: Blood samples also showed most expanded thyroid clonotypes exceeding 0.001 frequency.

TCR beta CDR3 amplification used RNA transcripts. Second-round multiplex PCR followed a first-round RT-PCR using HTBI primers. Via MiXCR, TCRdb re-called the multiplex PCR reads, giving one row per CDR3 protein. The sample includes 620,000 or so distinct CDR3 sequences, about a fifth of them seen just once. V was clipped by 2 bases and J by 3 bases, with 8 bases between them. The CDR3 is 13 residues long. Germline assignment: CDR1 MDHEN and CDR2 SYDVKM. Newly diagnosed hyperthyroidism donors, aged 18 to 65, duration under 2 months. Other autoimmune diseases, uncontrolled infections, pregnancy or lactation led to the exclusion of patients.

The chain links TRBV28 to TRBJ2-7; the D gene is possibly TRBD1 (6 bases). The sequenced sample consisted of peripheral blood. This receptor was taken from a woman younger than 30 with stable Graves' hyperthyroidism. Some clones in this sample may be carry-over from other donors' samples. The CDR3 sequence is CASSLPGDYEQYF. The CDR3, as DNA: TGTGCCAGCAGTTTACCAGGGGACTACGAGCAGTACTTC.